One sample yielded the 7 T cell receptor beta chains listed below, sequenced in a study of blood T cell repertoires in COVID-19. Sequencing was performed with immunoSEQ multiplex PCR; in TCRdb, only in-frame clones are kept and a portion is missing. The table shows some 47,000 clones, with roughly 90% occurring only once. What was sequenced was peripheral blood. The receptors were gathered from a woman of 80 years or more in a cohort sampled during active or convalescent COVID-19.

The chain combines TRBV5-1 with TRBJ2-7, with a weak D call TRBD2 (7 bases). Trimming removed 0 bases from V and 8 bases from J, with 24 bases in between. This CDR3 is built from 17 residues. Looked up from germline, CDR1 is SGHRS and CDR2 is YFSETQ. CDR3 region: CASSLGTPSPGGRKQYF. The CDR3, as DNA: TGCGCCAGCAGCTTGGGCACTCCCTCCCCCGGGGGGCGAAAGCAGTACTTC.

CDR3 coding DNA: TGCGCCAGCAGCTTGAGGGTACTAGCGGCCGGCGGGGAGCTGTTTTTT. Its translation: CASSLRVLAAGGELFF. The V call is TRBV5-1, the J call TRBJ2-2; 8 bases are a match to TRBD2. Germline CDR1 SGHRS, CDR2 YFSETQ. This CDR3 has 16 residues. The J segment lost 7 bases and the V segment lost 1 base, leaving 9 bases of the junction unmatched.

The rearrangement links TRBV11-1 to TRBJ1-1; D unresolved. The V and J ends lost 5 bases and 4 bases respectively, with 8 bases between them. Per the germline V gene, CDR1 is SGHAT and CDR2 is FQDESV (reference sequence). The length of the CDR3 is 12 residues. In DNA form, the CDR3 reads TGTGCCAGCAGCCCCCTTCTCACTGAAGCTTTCTTT. It is translated as CASSPLLTEAFF.

The chain recombines TRBV5-6 with TRBJ2-7; a weak D match, TRBD1 (5 bases). This CDR3 has 14 amino acids. Trimming pared 4 bases from V and 0 bases from J, leaving 11 bases between. In germline, CDR1 is SGHDT, CDR2 YYEEEE. The CDR3 DNA is TGTGCCAGCAGCCTAGGACATGGCTCCTACGAGCAGTACTTC. It is translated as CASSLGHGSYEQYF.

V and J are TRBV9 and TRBJ1-6; 10 bases fit TRBD1. V lost 0 bases and J lost 8; bases outside the gene matches: 5. CDR3 length: 16 residues. Germline values: CDR1 SGDLS, CDR2 YYNGEE. CDR3 region: CASSVGWDRGDSPLHF. CDR3 in DNA: TGTGCCAGCAGCGTAGGGTGGGACAGGGGTGATTCACCCCTCCACTTT.

The CDR3 nucleotides are TGTGCCAGCAGCTTACAGGGGACTGGCTACACCTTC. This encodes CASSLQGTGYTF. The V gene is TRBV9, the J gene TRBJ1-2, with 7 bases lining up with TRBD1. CDR3 length equals 12 residues. Germline-derived CDR1 and CDR2 are SGDLS and YYNGEE. The ends lost 4 bases at V and 7 bases at J; junction bases unmatched: 4.

The chain links TRBV2 to TRBJ1-4; D is possibly TRBD1 (6 bases). Trimming removed 6 bases from V and 8 bases from J, with 13 bases in between. The CDR3 is 13 amino acids. The germline gives CDR1 SNHLY, CDR2 FYNNEI. The CDR3 DNA follows: TGTGCCAGCAGCAAGGGGGACGGGGAAAAACTGTTTTTT. Translating gives CASSKGDGEKLFF.